This T cell receptor beta chain was identified in a study of response to subunit inactivated influenza vaccine (dated by TCRdb to 2017 to 2018). As for the study more broadly: Deep quantitative profiling of the T cell receptor repertoire was used in the study to follow responses to a trivalent subunit inactivated influenza vaccine.

From a lookup of the germline V gene, CDR1 and CDR2 are ENHRY and SYGVKD. V sheds 3 bases and J sheds 8 bases, leaving 16 bases between their ends. Inclusive of the bounding cysteine and phenylalanine, the CDR3 is 14 residues long. The sequence is cut down to CDR3 DNA, 42 bases in frame from base 1. The library was made by RT-PCR. Sequencing used an Illumina HiSeq 2500. TCRdb applied fastp at Q25 and MiXCR to the public reads, then kept only in-frame beta chains. Entries that share a CDR3 protein sequence are merged under the most common genes and DNA. The sample data list a few hundred thousand distinct CDR3 sequences, and less than 25% of these were observed just once. 10% of the sample rests with the top ten. Study-wide conclusions, independent of this receptor: According to the authors, only a limited number of new T cells may be recruited by each seasonal influenza vaccination.

This clonotype was detected many times. Its antigen remains unidentified. No much larger clonotype is one base removed from it; base qualities were not supplied. Sequencing was performed on PBMCs from blood, taken around 22 months after vaccination. The sequence was collected from a man aged 50-75 years who received an inactivated influenza vaccine. Donor details come from another sample of the same person, matched by shared clones. This receptor chain uses TRBV10-3 and TRBJ1-2; the D gene cannot be named for sure. Here is the DNA: TGTGCCATCAGTGATCTGGACGGGAGGGAAGGCTACACCTTC. Its product reads: CAISDLDGREGYTF.